This T cell receptor beta chain emerged from a study of T cell responses to AZD1222 COVID-19 vaccine. Repertoires were generated with immunoSEQ multiplex PCR, while TCRdb's copy carries only in-frame clones and drops some. In the table there are 80,000 to 100,000 clones, roughly 90% of which are singletons. CDR1 is LNHDA and CDR2 is SQIVND in the germline V gene (reference sequence). There are 14 residues in the CDR3. Sequencing used peripheral blood, obtained on day 0 of AZD1222 vaccination. The gene calls are TRBV19 and TRBJ2-1; the match to TRBD1 covers 8 bases. This sequence was found in an adult in good health. This CDR3 is CATWGRQGNNEQFF. Here the CDR3 DNA reads TGTGCTACTTGGGGGAGACAGGGGAACAATGAGCAGTTCTTC. Looking up the rest from reference TRBV19 and TRBJ2-1 gives the full variable domain: DGGITQSPKYLFRKEGQNVTLSCEQNLNHDAMYWYRQDPGQGLRLIYYSQIVNDFQKGDIAEGYSVSREKKESFPLTVTSAQKNPTAFYLCATWGRQGNNEQFFGPGTRLTVL.